This entry is about one TCR beta chain. These data belong to a study of T cell changes during pregnancy in multiple sclerosis. TCRdb keeps only in-frame clones here, not all; method: immunoSEQ multiplex PCR. The sample has 15,000 to 20,000 clones; approximately 84% are singletons. This TCR was sampled from a female donor in good health, enrolled as a control in a pregnancy study. The source material was CD8+ T cells from peripheral blood mononuclear cells, sampled in the second trimester of pregnancy.

DNA for the CDR3: TGTGCCAGCAGCGCCAACCCTCAGCGGGGGCTCGTAGATACGCAGTATTTT. Protein product: CASSANPQRGLVDTQYF. The rearrangement links TRBV9 to TRBJ2-3, with TRBD2 matching 8 bases. The CDR3 contains 17 residues. CDR1 SGDLS and CDR2 YYNGEE come from the germline V gene. With V trimmed by 3 bases and J by 5 bases, 14 bases remained unmatched.